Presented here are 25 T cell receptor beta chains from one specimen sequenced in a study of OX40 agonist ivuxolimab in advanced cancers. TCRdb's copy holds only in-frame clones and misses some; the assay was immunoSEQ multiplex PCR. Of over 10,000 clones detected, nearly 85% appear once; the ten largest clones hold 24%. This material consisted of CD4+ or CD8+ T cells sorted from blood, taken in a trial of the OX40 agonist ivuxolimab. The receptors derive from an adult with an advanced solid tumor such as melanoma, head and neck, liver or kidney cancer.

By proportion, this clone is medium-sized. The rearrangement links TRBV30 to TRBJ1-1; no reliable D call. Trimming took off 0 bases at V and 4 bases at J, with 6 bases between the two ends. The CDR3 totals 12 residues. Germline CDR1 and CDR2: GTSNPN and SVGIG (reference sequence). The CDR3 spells CAWSVVGTEAFF. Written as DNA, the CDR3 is TGTGCCTGGAGTGTGGTGGGCACTGAAGCTTTCTTT.

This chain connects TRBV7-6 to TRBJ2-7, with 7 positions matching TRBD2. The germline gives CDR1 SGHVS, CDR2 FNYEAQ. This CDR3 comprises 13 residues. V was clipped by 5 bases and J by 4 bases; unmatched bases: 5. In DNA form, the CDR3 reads TGTGCCAGCAGCCCAGGACTAGGTTACGAGCAGTACTTC. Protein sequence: CASSPGLGYEQYF.

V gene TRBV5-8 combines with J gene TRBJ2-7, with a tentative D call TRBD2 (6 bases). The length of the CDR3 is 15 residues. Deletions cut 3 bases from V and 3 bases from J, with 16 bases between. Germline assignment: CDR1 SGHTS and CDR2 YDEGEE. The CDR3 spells CASSSEGGGGYEQYF. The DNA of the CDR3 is TGTGCCAGCAGCTCGGAGGGCGGAGGAGGCTACGAGCAGTACTTC.

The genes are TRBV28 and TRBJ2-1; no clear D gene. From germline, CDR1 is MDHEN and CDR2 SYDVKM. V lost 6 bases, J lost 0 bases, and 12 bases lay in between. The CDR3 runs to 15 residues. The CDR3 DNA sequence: TGTGCCAGCAGGCCAACGGCCGTCTCCTACAATGAGCAGTTCTTC. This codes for CASRPTAVSYNEQFF.

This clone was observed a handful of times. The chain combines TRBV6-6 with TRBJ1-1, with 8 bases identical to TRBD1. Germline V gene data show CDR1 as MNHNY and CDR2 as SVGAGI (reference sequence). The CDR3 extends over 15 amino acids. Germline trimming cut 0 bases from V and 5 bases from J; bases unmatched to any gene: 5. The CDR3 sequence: CASSYSGRGRTEAFF. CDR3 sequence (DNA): TGTGCCAGCAGTTACTCTGGCAGGGGGCGGACTGAAGCTTTCTTT.

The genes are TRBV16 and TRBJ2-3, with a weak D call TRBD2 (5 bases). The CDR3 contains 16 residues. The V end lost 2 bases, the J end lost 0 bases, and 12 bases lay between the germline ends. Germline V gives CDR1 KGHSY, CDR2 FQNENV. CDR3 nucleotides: TGTGCCAGCAGCCAAACTCCACTAGACAGCACAGATACGCAGTATTTT. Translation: CASSQTPLDSTDTQYF.

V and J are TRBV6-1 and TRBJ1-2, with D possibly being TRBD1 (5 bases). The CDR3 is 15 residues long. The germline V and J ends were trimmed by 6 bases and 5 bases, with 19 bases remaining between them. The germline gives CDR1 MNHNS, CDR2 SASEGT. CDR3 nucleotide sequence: TGTGCCAGCAGCACCCGGGACCCCGGGCTATATGGCTACACCTTC. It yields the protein CASSTRDPGLYGYTF.

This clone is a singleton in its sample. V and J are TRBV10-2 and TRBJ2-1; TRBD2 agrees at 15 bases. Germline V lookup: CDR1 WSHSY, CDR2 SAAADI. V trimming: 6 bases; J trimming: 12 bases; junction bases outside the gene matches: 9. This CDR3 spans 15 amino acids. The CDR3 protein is CASRGGTGLAGGQFF. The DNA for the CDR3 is TGCGCCAGCAGAGGGGGGACGGGACTAGCGGGGGGGCAGTTCTTC.

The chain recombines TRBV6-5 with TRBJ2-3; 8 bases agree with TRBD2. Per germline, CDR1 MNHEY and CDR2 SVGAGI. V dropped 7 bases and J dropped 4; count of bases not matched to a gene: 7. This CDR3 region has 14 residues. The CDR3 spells CASKAGGGADTQYF. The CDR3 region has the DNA TGTGCCAGCAAGGCGGGAGGCGGGGCAGATACGCAGTATTTT.

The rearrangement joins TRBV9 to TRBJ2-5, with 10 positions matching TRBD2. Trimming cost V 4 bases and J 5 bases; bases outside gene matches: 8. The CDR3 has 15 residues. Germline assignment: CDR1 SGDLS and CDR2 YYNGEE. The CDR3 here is CASSPGTSVEETQYF. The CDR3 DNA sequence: TGTGCCAGCAGCCCAGGGACTAGCGTAGAGGAGACCCAGTACTTC.

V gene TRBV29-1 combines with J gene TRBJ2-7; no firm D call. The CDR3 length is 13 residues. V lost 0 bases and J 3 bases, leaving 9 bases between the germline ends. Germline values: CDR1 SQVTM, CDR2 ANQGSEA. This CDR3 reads CSVEDPQSYEQYF. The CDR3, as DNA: TGCAGCGTTGAAGATCCACAGAGCTACGAGCAGTACTTC.

CDR3 loop: CATINGGRTYEQYF. The CDR3 bases are TGTGCCACCATAAATGGAGGCAGGACGTACGAGCAGTACTTC. The J gene is TRBJ2-7, the V gene TRBV28, with a tentative D call TRBD2 (5 bases). V was shortened by 10 bases and J by 4 bases, with 20 bases between the two germline ends. Germline-derived CDR1 and CDR2 are MDHEN and SYDVKM. The CDR3 has 14 residues.

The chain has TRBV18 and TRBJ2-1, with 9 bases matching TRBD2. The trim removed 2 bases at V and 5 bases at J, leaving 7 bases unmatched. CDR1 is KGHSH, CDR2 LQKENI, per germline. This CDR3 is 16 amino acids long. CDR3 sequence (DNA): TGTGCCAGCTCACCAAGAGCGGGAGGAAAGGACAATGAGCAGTTCTTC. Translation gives CASSPRAGGKDNEQFF. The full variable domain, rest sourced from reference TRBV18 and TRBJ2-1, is NAGVMQNPRHLVRRRGQEARLRCSPMKGHSHVYWYRQLPEEGLKFMVYLQKENIIDESGMPKERFSAEFPKEGPSILRIQQVVRGDSAAYFCASSPRAGGKDNEQFFGPGTRLTVL.

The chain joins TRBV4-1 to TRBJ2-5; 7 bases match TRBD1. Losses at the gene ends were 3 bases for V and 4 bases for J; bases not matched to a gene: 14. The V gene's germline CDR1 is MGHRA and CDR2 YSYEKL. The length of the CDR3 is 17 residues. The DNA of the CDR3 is TGCGCCAGCAGCCACAGTAAAACCGGGACAGCTAGAGAGACCCAGTACTTC. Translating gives CASSHSKTGTARETQYF.

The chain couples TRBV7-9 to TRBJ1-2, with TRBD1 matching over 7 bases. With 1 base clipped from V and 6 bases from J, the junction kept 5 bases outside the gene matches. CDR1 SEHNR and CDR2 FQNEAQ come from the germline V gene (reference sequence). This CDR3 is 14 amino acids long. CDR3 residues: CASSLGRGPDGYTF. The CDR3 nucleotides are TGTGCCAGCAGCTTAGGGAGGGGGCCCGATGGCTACACCTTC.

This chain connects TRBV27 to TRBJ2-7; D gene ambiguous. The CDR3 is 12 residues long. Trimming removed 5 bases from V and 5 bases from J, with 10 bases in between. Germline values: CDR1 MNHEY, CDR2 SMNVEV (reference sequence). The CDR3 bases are TGTGCCAGCAGTCGTCGGCCGAACGAGCAGTACTTC. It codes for CASSRRPNEQYF.

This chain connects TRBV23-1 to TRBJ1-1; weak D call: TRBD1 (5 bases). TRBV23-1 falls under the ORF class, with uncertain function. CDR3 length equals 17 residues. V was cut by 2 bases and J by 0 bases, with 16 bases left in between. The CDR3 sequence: CASSQGTTKTLNTEAFF. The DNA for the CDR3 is TGCGCCAGCAGTCAAGGGACTACTAAAACATTGAACACTGAAGCTTTCTTT.

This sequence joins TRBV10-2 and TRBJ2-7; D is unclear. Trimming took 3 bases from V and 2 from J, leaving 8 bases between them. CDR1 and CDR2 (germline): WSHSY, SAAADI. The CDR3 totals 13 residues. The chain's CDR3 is CASSDGPAYEQYF. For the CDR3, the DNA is TGCGCCAGCAGTGATGGCCCCGCCTACGAGCAGTACTTC.

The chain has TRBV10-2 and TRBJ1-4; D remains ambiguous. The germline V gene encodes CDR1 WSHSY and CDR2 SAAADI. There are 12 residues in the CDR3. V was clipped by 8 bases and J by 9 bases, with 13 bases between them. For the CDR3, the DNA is TGCGCCAGCGCAGACACGGATCAAAAACTGTTTTTT. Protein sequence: CASADTDQKLFF.

The CDR3 sequence is CASSLNRVNTEAFF. In DNA, the CDR3 is TGTGCCAGCAGCTTAAACAGGGTGAACACTGAAGCTTTCTTT. This sequence joins TRBV7-9 and TRBJ1-1; maybe TRBD1 (6 bases). The V and J ends lost 2 bases and 0 bases respectively, with 7 bases between them. Germline lookup yields CDR1 SEHNR and CDR2 FQNEAQ (reference sequence). This CDR3 comprises 14 residues.

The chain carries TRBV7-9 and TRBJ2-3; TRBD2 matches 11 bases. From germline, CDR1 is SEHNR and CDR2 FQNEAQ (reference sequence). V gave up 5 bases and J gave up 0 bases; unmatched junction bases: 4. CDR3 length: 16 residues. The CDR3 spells CASSTGTSGSTDTQYF. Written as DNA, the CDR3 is TGTGCCAGCAGCACCGGGACTAGCGGTAGCACAGATACGCAGTATTTT.

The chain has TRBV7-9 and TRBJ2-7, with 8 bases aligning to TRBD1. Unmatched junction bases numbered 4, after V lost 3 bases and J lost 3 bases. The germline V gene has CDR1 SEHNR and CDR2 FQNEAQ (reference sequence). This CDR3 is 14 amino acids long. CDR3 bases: TGTGCCAGCAGCTTTGGACAGGGTTTCTACGAGCAGTACTTC. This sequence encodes CASSFGQGFYEQYF.

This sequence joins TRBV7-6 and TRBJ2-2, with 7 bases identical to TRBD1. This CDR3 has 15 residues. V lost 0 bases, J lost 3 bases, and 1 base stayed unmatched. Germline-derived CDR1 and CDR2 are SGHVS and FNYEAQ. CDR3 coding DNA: TGTGCCAGCAGCTTAGCAGGGGGCGACACCGGGGAGCTGTTTTTT. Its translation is CASSLAGGDTGELFF.

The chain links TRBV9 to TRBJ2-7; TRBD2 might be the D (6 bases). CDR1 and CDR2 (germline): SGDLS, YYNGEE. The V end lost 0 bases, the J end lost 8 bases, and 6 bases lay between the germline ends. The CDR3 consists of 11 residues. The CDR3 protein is CASSVGGKQYF. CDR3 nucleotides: TGTGCCAGCAGCGTAGGCGGGAAGCAGTACTTC.

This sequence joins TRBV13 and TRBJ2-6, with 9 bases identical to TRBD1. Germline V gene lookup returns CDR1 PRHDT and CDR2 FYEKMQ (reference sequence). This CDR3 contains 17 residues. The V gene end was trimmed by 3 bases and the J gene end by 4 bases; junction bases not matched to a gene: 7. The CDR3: CASSLGQGIEGANVLTF. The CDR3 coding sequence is TGTGCCAGCAGCTTGGGACAGGGAATTGAGGGGGCCAACGTCCTGACTTTC.